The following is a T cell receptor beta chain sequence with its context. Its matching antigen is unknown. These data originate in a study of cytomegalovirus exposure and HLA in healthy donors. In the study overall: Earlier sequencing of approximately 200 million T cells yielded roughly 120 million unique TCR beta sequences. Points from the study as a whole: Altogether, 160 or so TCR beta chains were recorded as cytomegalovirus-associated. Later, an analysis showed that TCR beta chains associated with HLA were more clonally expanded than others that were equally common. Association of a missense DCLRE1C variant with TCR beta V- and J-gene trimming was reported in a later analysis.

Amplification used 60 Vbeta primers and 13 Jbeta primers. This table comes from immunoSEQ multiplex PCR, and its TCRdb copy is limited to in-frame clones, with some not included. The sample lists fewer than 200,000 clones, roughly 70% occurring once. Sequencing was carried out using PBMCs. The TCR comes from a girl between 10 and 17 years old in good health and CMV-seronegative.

The CDR3 sequence is CASSFTGESTDTQYF. DNA for the CDR3: TGTGCCAGCAGCTTTACGGGGGAGAGCACAGATACGCAGTATTTT. V and J are TRBV7-6 and TRBJ2-3, with D tentatively TRBD2 (6 bases). Per the germline V gene, CDR1 is SGHVS and CDR2 is FNYEAQ. V dropped 3 bases and J dropped 0 bases, with 10 bases sitting between them. This CDR3 region has 15 residues. The whole variable domain, remainder taken from reference TRBV7-6 and TRBJ2-3, is GAGVSQSPRYKVTKRGQDVALRCDPISGHVSLYWYRQALGQGPEFLTYFNYEAQQDKSGLPNDRFSAERPEGSISTLTIQRTEQRDSAMYRCASSFTGESTDTQYFGPGTRLTVL.